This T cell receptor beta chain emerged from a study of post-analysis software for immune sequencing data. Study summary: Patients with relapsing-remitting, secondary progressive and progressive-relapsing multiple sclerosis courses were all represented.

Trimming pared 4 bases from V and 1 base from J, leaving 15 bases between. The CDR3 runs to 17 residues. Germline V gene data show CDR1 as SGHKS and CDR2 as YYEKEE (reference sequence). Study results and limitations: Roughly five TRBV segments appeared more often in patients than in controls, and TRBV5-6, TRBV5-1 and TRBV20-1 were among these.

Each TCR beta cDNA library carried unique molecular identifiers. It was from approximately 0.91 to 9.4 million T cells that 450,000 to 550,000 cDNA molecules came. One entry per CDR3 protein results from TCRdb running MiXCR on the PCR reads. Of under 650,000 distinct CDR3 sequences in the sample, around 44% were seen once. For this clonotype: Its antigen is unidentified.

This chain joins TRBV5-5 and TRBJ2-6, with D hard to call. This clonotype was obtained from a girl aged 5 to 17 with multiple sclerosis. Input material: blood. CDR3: CASSPRIQASGANVLTF. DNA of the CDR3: TGTGCCAGCAGCCCCAGAATCCAGGCTTCTGGGGCCAACGTCCTGACTTTC.